These T cell receptor beta chains were read from a single sample in a study of PD-1 blockade in classical Hodgkin lymphoma. Sequencing used immunoSEQ multiplex PCR; TCRdb keeps in-frame clones, though not all of them. The sample has roughly 96,000 clones; 85% to 90% are singletons. This material consisted of peripheral blood mononuclear cells (PBMCs), taken before the second cycle of nivolumab. Receptor source: a human donor with classical Hodgkin lymphoma. CDR3s leave out the opening cysteine and the closing phenylalanine or tryptophan.

V,J,CDR3
TRBV5-4,TRBJ2-1,ASSHPGLGASYNEQF
TRBV6-1,TRBJ1-5,ASSDPLSQGARQPQH
TRBV2,TRBJ2-7,ASMTSFSYEQY
TRBV18,TRBJ2-2,ASSLGTAPNTGELF
TRBV7-6,TRBJ1-1,ASSLVQGPGEAF
TRBV19,TRBJ2-1,ASSISNEQF
TRBV7-7,TRBJ2-7,ASSRGQGSNEQY
TRBV28,TRBJ2-3,ASRPPGGLGTDTQY
TRBV6-5,TRBJ1-2,ATAPGFPNYGYT
TRBV28,TRBJ2-2,ASSSPSTRLTGELF
TRBV5-6,TRBJ2-7,ASRVAGHYEQY
TRBV27,TRBJ2-2,ASVRTGGYGELF
TRBV27,TRBJ2-5,ASSLVVGETQY
TRBV2,TRBJ2-1,ASSAGQGLMNEQF
TRBV6-6,TRBJ2-7,ASSASQNPFYEQY
TRBV11-3,TRBJ2-1,ASSLGAGRSSYNEQF
TRBV10-3,TRBJ2-1,AISESNPGWDEQF
TRBV4-1,TRBJ2-7,ASSRTQGVVYEQY